The rows below give T cell receptor beta chains drawn from one sample of a study of blood T cell repertoires in COVID-19. TCRdb keeps only in-frame clones here, not all; method: immunoSEQ multiplex PCR. The top ten clones hold approximately 1.5% of a sample with 55,000 to 75,000 clones, roughly 90% of them seen once. The specimen was peripheral blood. The source is a man in his fifties or sixties with acute or convalescent COVID-19. Each CDR3 is given with its conserved first and last residue. The order of the fields is V gene, CDR3 protein.

>TRBV11-2
CATGVGYQETQYF
>TRBV7-9
CASSLLTSGGEQYF
>TRBV2
CASTLQMNTEAFF
>TRBV12-5
CASGPGQGRHEQFF
>TRBV7-9
CASSHSRGRGYTF
>TRBV15
CATSRDGGRFNEKLFF
>TRBV30
CAWSVGGAGPDTQYF
>TRBV10-3
CATVSGQDSGNTIYF
>TRBV7-9
CASSLNGVHTIYF
>TRBV3-1/TRBV3-2
CASSQGAGYTF
>TRBV13
CASSLRGLVTEAFF
>TRBV5-1
CASSLVGGATGELFF